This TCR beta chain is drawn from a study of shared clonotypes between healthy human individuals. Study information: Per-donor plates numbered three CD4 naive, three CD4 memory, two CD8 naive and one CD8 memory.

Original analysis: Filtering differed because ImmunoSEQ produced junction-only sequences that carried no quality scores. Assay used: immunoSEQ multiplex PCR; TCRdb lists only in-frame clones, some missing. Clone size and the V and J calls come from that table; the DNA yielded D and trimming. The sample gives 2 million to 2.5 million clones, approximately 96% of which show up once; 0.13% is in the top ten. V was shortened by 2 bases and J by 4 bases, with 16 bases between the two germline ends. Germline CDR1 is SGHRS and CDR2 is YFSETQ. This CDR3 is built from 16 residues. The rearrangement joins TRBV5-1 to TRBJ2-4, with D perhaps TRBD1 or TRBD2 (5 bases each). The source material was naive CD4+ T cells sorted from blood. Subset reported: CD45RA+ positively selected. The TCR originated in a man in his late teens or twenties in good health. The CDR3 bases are TGCGCCAGCAGCTTCGGACTCCTGGGGCCTAAAAACATTCAGTACTTC. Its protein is CASSFGLLGPKNIQYF.